The next 5 T cell receptor beta chains were all read from a single sample in a study of shared clonotypes between healthy human individuals. The protocol was immunoSEQ multiplex PCR, while the TCRdb copy is restricted to in-frame clones and leaves out a portion. The sample includes some 2,500,000 clones, less than 95% of them seen just once. Sample: naive CD4+ T cells from PBMCs. Subset reported: CD45RA+ positively selected. The receptors come from a man younger than 35 in good health. Some clones in this sample may be carry-over from other donors' samples.

This chain uses TRBV7-3 with TRBJ2-1; the D call may be TRBD1 or TRBD2 (5 bases each). CDR3 length: 13 amino acids. Trimming stripped 4 bases from V and 8 bases from J, with 12 bases between. Per the germline V gene, CDR1 is SGHTA and CDR2 is FQGTGA. This CDR3 reads CASSSAGTDEQFF. CDR3 DNA sequence: TGTGCCAGCAGCTCAGCCGGGACGGATGAGCAGTTCTTC.

This chain connects TRBV5-5 to TRBJ1-1, with 7 bases aligning to TRBD1. The J segment lost 0 bases and the V segment lost 7 bases, leaving 6 bases of the junction unmatched. The CDR3 is 14 residues long. CDR1 is SGHKS, CDR2 YYEKEE, per germline (reference sequence). CDR3 nucleotide sequence: TGTGCCAGCCGGGACAGCCCTTTGAACACTGAAGCTTTCTTT. This translates into CASRDSPLNTEAFF.

This chain connects TRBV30 to TRBJ2-3; 7 bases are a match to TRBD2. Germline CDR1 is GTSNPN and CDR2 is SVGIG (reference sequence). Trimming cost V 5 bases and J 6 bases; bases outside gene matches: 8. This CDR3 has 13 amino acids. The CDR3 sequence: CAWGAGRSDTQYF. For the CDR3, the DNA is TGTGCCTGGGGAGCGGGGCGTTCGGATACGCAGTATTTT.

Points on this clone: This specimen includes other DNA sequences encoding the same CDR3. The V call is TRBV28, the J call TRBJ2-3, with TRBD1 as a possible D gene (7 bases). Germline assignment: CDR1 MDHEN and CDR2 SYDVKM. This CDR3 is 14 amino acids long. Trimming stripped 9 bases from V and 3 bases from J, with 16 bases between. CDR3 protein: CASRQGGSTDTQYF. DNA of the CDR3: TGTGCCAGTAGACAGGGAGGTAGTACAGATACGCAGTATTTT. Based on the CDR3 plus reference TRBV28 and TRBJ2-3, the full variable domain is DVKVTQSSRYLVKRTGEKVFLECVQDMDHENMFWYRQDPGLGLRLIYFSYDVKMKEKGDIPEGYSVSREKKERFSLILESASTNQTSMYLCASRQGGSTDTQYFGPGTRLTVL.

The CDR3 loop reads CASSPDGRNQPQHF. The CDR3 DNA reads as TGTGCCAGCAGCCCGGACGGTCGCAATCAGCCCCAGCATTTT. The rearrangement links TRBV5-8 to TRBJ1-5; the D is unclear. V was shortened by 4 bases and J by 2 bases, with 10 bases between the two germline ends. The CDR3 extends over 14 amino acids. Germline CDR1 reads SGHTS; CDR2 reads YDEGEE.